This TCR beta chain originates from a study of shared clonotypes between healthy human individuals. Study background: Plates per donor: three CD4 naive, three CD4 memory, two CD8 naive, one CD8 memory. Regarding the study as a whole: Specimens sampled were limited to blood, with tissue repertoires likely differing.

This CDR3 spans 14 amino acids. Trimming left V 1 base short and J 0 bases short, with 7 bases between. Germline CDR1 SGHAT, CDR2 FQNNGV. As regards this clone: The antigen is not known.

Method: immunoSEQ multiplex PCR; TCRdb's copy keeps in-frame clones and lacks some. The repertoire holds 150,000 to 200,000 clones, over 80% seen once, with 0.067% in the top ten. The rearrangement uses TRBV11-2 and TRBJ2-7, with D possibly TRBD1 on 5 matching bases. The TCR originated in a woman in her 30s in good health. The sample taken for sequencing was naive CD4+ T cells sorted from blood. Noted subset: CD45RA+ positively selected. The chain's CDR3 is CASSLGQSSYEQYF. The DNA of the CDR3 is TGTGCCAGCAGCTTAGGACAGTCCTCCTACGAGCAGTACTTC.